Shown below are 19 T cell receptor beta chains from a single sample sequenced in a study of cytotoxic CD8 clonotypes in ibrutinib-treated CLL. TCRdb's table, derived via immunoSEQ multiplex PCR, lists solely in-frame clones and lacks some. The table shows 50,000 to 75,000 clones, with about 65% occurring only once. The source material was PBMCs, sampled after 12 months of ibrutinib treatment. These receptor sequences come from a human donor with chronic lymphocytic leukemia.

The chain couples TRBV7-6 to TRBJ2-7; 7 bases map to TRBD2. CDR3 length: 13 residues. The ends lost 5 bases at V and 3 bases at J; junction bases unmatched: 4. The germline V gene encodes CDR1 SGHVS and CDR2 FNYEAQ. The CDR3 sequence is CASSLWGGYEQYF. Here the CDR3 DNA reads TGTGCCAGCAGCCTCTGGGGGGGCTACGAGCAGTACTTC.

CDR3 region: CASSQAPGRDTEAFF. For the CDR3, the DNA is TGCGCCAGCAGCCAAGCGCCCGGGAGAGACACTGAAGCTTTCTTT. This chain joins TRBV4-3 and TRBJ1-1; D is unresolved. The CDR3 is 15 amino acids. V lost 1 base to trimming and J lost 3 bases, with 12 bases between them. The germline gives CDR1 LGHNA, CDR2 YSLEER.

The chain has TRBV7-2 and TRBJ2-5; the D is unclear. Germline V CDR1 and CDR2: SGHTA, FQGNSA. Trimming removed 1 base at V and 5 bases at J, with 11 bases between. The CDR3 runs to 14 residues. CDR3 DNA sequence: TGTGCCAGCAGCTTAGATCGGGTGACTGAGACCCAGTACTTC. Translation: CASSLDRVTETQYF.

V gene TRBV19 combines with J gene TRBJ2-7; 10 positions agree with TRBD2. CDR1 and CDR2 from the germline V gene are LNHDA and SQIVND (reference sequence). This CDR3 has 15 amino acids. Trimming took 5 bases from V and 1 from J; bases not matched to a gene: 5. The CDR3 reads CASSPGLAVSYEQYF. The CDR3 DNA sequence: TGTGCCAGTAGTCCCGGACTAGCGGTTTCCTACGAGCAGTACTTC.

The V and J genes are TRBV5-1 and TRBJ2-7; possibly TRBD1 for D (5 bases). V dropped 0 bases and J dropped 1 base, with 11 bases sitting between them. The CDR3 has 15 residues. Germline lookup yields CDR1 SGHRS and CDR2 YFSETQ. For the CDR3, the DNA is TGCGCCAGCAGCTTGGAAGGGGCGCGATCCTACGAGCAGTACTTC. Translated, it gives CASSLEGARSYEQYF.

The chain has TRBV5-1 and TRBJ2-5; TRBD2 matches at 7 bases. The CDR3 has 14 amino acids. Germline CDR1 is SGHRS and CDR2 is YFSETQ. With V trimmed by 0 bases and J by 7 bases, 6 bases remained unmatched. CDR3: CASSLDSGGGTQYF. The CDR3 DNA sequence: TGCGCCAGCAGCTTGGACTCGGGAGGCGGGACCCAGTACTTC.

CDR3 region: CASSSSGLGSSYNEQFF. CDR3 DNA: TGCGCCAGCAGCTCAAGCGGTCTGGGAAGCTCCTACAATGAGCAGTTCTTC. The J gene is TRBJ2-1, the V gene TRBV4-1, with D possibly TRBD2 on 5 matching bases. Germline values: CDR1 MGHRA, CDR2 YSYEKL. CDR3 length: 17 residues. With 5 bases removed from V and 0 bases from J, the gap between germline ends came to 17 bases.

This sequence joins TRBV5-1 and TRBJ2-1; possibly TRBD2 for D (6 bases). CDR1 and CDR2 (germline): SGHRS, YFSETQ. The ends were cut back, 4 bases at V and 12 bases at J, with 17 bases in the middle. The CDR3 sequence is 13 residues long. The CDR3 DNA reads as TGCGCCAGCAGCGCGGGACCCAACTCGGGGCAGTTCTTC. It translates to CASSAGPNSGQFF.

This sequence joins TRBV5-1 and TRBJ2-3, with a possible D match to TRBD2 (5 bases). The CDR3 has 11 amino acids. V gave up 6 bases and J gave up 6 bases, with 8 bases separating them. From germline, CDR1 is SGHRS and CDR2 YFSETQ. CDR3 in amino acids: CASNGEDTQYF. In DNA, the CDR3 is TGCGCCAGCAATGGGGAGGATACGCAGTATTTT.

A single count supports this clone. The genes are TRBV7-2 and TRBJ2-3; D may be TRBD2 (7 bases). Trimming removed 3 bases at V and 5 bases at J, with 15 bases between. The CDR3 extends over 15 amino acids. The V gene's germline CDR1 is SGHTA and CDR2 FQGNSA. For the CDR3, the DNA is TGTGCCAGCAGCTTTTGGGGGGGGCTCGGAGATACGCAGTATTTT. It yields the protein CASSFWGGLGDTQYF.

This clone was counted a few times. The rearrangement links TRBV18 to TRBJ2-7; 9 bases line up with TRBD2. V was clipped by 5 bases and J by 9 bases; unmatched bases: 11. CDR1 and CDR2 from the germline V gene are KGHSH and LQKENI. The CDR3 covers 14 residues. CDR3 sequence: CASSSQTSGEGQYF. The CDR3 DNA sequence: TGTGCCAGCTCATCCCAGACTAGCGGAGAGGGGCAGTACTTC.

The chain recombines TRBV6-5 with TRBJ2-7; TRBD1 agrees at 7 bases. The trim removed 6 bases at V and 6 bases at J, leaving 14 bases unmatched. Germline CDR1 is MNHEY and CDR2 is SVGAGI. The length of the CDR3 is 15 residues. Here the CDR3 reads CASSRDRIPPGEQYF. CDR3 DNA: TGTGCCAGCAGCAGGGACAGAATCCCTCCGGGCGAGCAGTACTTC.

The chain has TRBV19 and TRBJ2-2; 10 bases map to TRBD1. The V gene end was trimmed by 6 bases and the J gene end by 6 bases; junction bases not matched to a gene: 16. Germline loops: CDR1 LNHDA, CDR2 SQIVND (reference sequence). This CDR3 is built from 18 residues. The CDR3 DNA sequence: TGTGCCAGTAGCCAATGGGTTATAGGGACAGGGGATCCCGGGGAGCTGTTTTTT. This encodes CASSQWVIGTGDPGELFF.

The chain couples TRBV2 to TRBJ1-2; TRBD1 matches at 12 bases. CDR1 is SNHLY and CDR2 is FYNNEI in the germline V gene. This CDR3 is 14 amino acids long. Trimming at V came to 6 bases and at J to 4 bases, leaving 3 bases not matched to a gene. CDR3 in amino acids: CASRGTGGFYGYTF. CDR3 DNA sequence: TGTGCCAGCAGGGGGACAGGGGGCTTCTATGGCTACACCTTC.

V usage is TRBV2 and J usage is TRBJ1-2; 9 bases align to TRBD1. The CDR3 sequence is 15 residues long. V was pared by 6 bases and J by 4 bases, with 9 bases of the junction left unmatched. CDR1 is SNHLY and CDR2 is FYNNEI in the germline V gene. Written as DNA, the CDR3 is TGTGCCAGCAGAAATACAGGGGGCGCGGGCTATGGCTACACCTTC. It specifies CASRNTGGAGYGYTF.

This clone has only one observation. The chain joins TRBV5-4 to TRBJ2-2, with D perhaps given as TRBD1 or TRBD2 (6 bases each). The CDR3 covers 13 residues. The germline gives CDR1 SGHNT, CDR2 YYREEE (reference sequence). The germline V and J ends were trimmed by 8 bases and 3 bases, with 11 bases remaining between them. CDR3 sequence reads: CARKGGYTGELFF. The CDR3 nucleotides are TGTGCCAGAAAAGGGGGGTACACCGGGGAGCTGTTTTTT.

This clone was seen only a few times. The V call is TRBV25-1, the J call TRBJ2-1; 11 bases line up with TRBD2. In germline, CDR1 is MGHDK, CDR2 SYGVNS. Losses at the gene ends were 4 bases for V and 12 bases for J; bases not matched to a gene: 14. The CDR3 is made up of 16 amino acids. The DNA of the CDR3 is TGTGCCAGCAGTGGGGCCGGGACTAGCGGCACCGGAGGGCAGTTCTTC. Its protein product is CASSGAGTSGTGGQFF. The full variable domain, with the rest looked up from reference TRBV25-1 and TRBJ2-1, is EADIYQTPRYLVIGTGKKITLECSQTMGHDKMYWYQQDPGMELHLIHYSYGVNSTEKGDLSSESTVSRIRTEHFPLTLESARPSHTSQYLCASSGAGTSGTGGQFFGPGTRLTVL.

This clone was picked up a small number of times. This chain links TRBV4-1 with TRBJ2-5; 9 bases align to TRBD1. CDR3 size: 16 residues. Germline loops: CDR1 MGHRA, CDR2 YSYEKL. The V gene end was trimmed by 3 bases and the J gene end by 2 bases; junction bases not matched to a gene: 7. CDR3 sequence: CASSQQEQGAQETQYF. In DNA form, the CDR3 reads TGCGCCAGCAGCCAGCAAGAACAGGGGGCTCAAGAGACCCAGTACTTC.

The chain employs TRBV11-2 and TRBJ2-3, with 8 nucleotides matching TRBD2. The germline CDR1 and CDR2 sequences are SGHAT and FQNNGV. This CDR3 region has 15 residues. J lost 4 bases, V lost 3 bases, and 6 bases had no gene match. CDR3 protein: CASSFKAGGADTQYF. The CDR3 coding sequence is TGTGCCAGCAGCTTCAAGGCGGGGGGCGCAGATACGCAGTATTTT.